Detailed here is one TCR beta chain. The record originates from a study of blood T cell repertoires in COVID-19. CDR1 and CDR2 from the germline V gene are SGHDT and YYEEEE. V was pared by 4 bases and J by 15 bases, with 8 bases of the junction left unmatched. CDR3 size: 13 residues. The assay was immunoSEQ multiplex PCR, and TCRdb's table has in-frame clones only and misses some. The sample lists roughly 180,000 clones, almost 85% occurring once. The chain couples TRBV5-6 to TRBJ1-6; TRBD1 aligns across 9 bases. This TCR came from a middle-aged man who had recovered from COVID-19. Sequenced sample: peripheral blood. The CDR3 loop is CASSTGTGYDLHF. The CDR3 bases are TGTGCCAGCAGCACCGGGACAGGGTACGACCTCCACTTT.